This T cell receptor beta chain was sequenced for a study of cytomegalovirus exposure and HLA in healthy donors. Study conclusions and caveats: The study recorded over 150 TCR beta chains that were cytomegalovirus-associated. Most TCR sequences proved rare, with some public TCRs found in many donors.

Trimming cost V 11 bases and J 3 bases; bases outside gene matches: 12. The germline CDR1 and CDR2 sequences are MNHEY and SMNVEV (reference sequence). The CDR3 runs 14 residues. A word on this clone: Antigen unknown.

PCR primers comprised 60 Vbeta and 13 Jbeta primers. TCRdb's table, derived via immunoSEQ multiplex PCR, lists solely in-frame clones and lacks some. The data show 60,000 to 70,000 clones, with around 68% seen just once and roughly 9.8% held by the top ten. The V and J genes are TRBV27 and TRBJ2-7; 8 nucleotides match TRBD1. The clonotype originates from a woman aged 25 to 39 in good health and CMV-seronegative. Sequenced sample: PBMCs. The CDR3 loop reads CAGGTQGANYEQYF. CDR3 DNA sequence: TGTGCCGGCGGAACCCAGGGGGCGAACTACGAGCAGTACTTC.